The present T cell receptor beta chain was sequenced within a study of blood T cell repertoires in COVID-19. About the research overall: There were acute and convalescent COVID-19 samples, and they came from the United States, Italy and Spain.

The CDR3 runs to 13 residues. Germline V lookup: CDR1 MNHEY, CDR2 SVGEGT. Trimming left V 5 bases short and J 4 bases short, with 9 bases between. Authors' data handling: Counts of nucleated cells, estimated from reference gene primer amplification, were obtained. Profiling relied on immunoSEQ multiplex PCR, and the TCRdb table lists in-frame clones only, not all of them. That table gives V, J and clone size, and the DNA gave D and trimming. The sample lists roughly 200,000 clones; approximately 90% were seen once. Input material: peripheral blood. The V call is TRBV6-2 or TRBV6-3, the J call TRBJ2-1; possibly TRBD1 for D (5 bases). The receptor comes from a man in his sixties or seventies with acute or convalescent COVID-19. CDR3 sequence: CASSGDSYNEQFF. DNA for the CDR3: TGTGCCAGCAGTGGCGACAGTTACAATGAGCAGTTCTTC.